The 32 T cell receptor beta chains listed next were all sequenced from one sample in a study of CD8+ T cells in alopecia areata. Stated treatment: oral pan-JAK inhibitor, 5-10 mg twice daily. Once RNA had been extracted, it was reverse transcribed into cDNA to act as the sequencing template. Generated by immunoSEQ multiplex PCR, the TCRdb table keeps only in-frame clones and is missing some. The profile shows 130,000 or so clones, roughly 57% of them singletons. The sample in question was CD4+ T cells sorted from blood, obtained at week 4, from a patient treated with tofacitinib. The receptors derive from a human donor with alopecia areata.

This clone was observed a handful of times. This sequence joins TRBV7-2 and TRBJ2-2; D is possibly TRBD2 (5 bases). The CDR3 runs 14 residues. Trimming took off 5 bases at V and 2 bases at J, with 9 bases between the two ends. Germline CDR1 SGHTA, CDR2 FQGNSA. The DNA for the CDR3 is TGTGCCAGCAGCCCCCGGGAAAACACCGGGGAGCTGTTTTTT. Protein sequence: CASSPRENTGELFF. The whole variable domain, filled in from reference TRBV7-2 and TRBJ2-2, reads GAGVSQSPSNKVTEKGKDVELRCDPISGHTALYWYRQSLGQGLEFLIYFQGNSAPDKSGLPSDRFSAERTGGSVSTLTIQRTQQEDSAVYLCASSPRENTGELFFGEGSRLTVL.

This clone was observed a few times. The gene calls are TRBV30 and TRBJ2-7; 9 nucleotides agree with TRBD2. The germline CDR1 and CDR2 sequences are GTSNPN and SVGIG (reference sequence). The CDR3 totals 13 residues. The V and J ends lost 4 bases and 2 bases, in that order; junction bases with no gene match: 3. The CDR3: CAWMSSGAYEQYF. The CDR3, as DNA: TGTGCCTGGATGTCTAGCGGGGCCTACGAGCAGTACTTC.

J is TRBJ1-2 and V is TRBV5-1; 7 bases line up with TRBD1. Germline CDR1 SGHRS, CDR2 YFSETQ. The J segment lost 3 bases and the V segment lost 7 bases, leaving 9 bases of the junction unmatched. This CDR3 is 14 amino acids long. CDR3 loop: CASWTGQTHYGYTF. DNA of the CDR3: TGCGCCAGCTGGACGGGACAGACACACTATGGCTACACCTTC.

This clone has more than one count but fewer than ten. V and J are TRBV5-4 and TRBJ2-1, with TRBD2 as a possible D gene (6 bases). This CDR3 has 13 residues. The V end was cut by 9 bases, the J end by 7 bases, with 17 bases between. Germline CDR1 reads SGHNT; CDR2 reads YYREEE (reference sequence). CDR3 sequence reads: CATLSGTRNEQFF. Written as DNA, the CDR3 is TGTGCCACCCTTTCCGGGACTCGGAATGAGCAGTTCTTC. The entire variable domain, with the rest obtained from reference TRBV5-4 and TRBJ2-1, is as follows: ETGVTQSPTHLIKTRGQQVTLRCSSQSGHNTVSWYQQALGQGPQFIFQYYREEENGRGNFPPRFSGLQFPNYSSELNVNALELDDSALYLCATLSGTRNEQFFGPGTRLTVL.

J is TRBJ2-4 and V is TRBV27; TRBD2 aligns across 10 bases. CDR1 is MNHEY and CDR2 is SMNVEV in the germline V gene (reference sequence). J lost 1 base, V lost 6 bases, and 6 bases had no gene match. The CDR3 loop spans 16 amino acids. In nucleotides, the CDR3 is TGTGCCAGCAGGGAGCTTAGCGGGAGGGCCAAAAACATTCAGTACTTC. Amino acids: CASRELSGRAKNIQYF.

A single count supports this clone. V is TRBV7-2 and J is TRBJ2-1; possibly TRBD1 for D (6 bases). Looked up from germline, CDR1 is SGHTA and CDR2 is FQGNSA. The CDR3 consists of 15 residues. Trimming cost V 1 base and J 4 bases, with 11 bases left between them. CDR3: CASSLDTGKYNEQFF. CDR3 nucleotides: TGTGCCAGCAGCTTAGATACAGGGAAGTACAATGAGCAGTTCTTC.

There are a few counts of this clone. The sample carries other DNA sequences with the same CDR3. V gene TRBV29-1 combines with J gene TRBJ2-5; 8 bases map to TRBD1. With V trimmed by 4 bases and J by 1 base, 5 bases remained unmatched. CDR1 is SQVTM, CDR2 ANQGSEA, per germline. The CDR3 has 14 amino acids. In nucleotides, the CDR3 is TGCAGCGTTGTTAGGGACAGGATCCAAGAGACCCAGTACTTC. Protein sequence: CSVVRDRIQETQYF.

For the CDR3, the DNA is TGCAGCGCCGTCGACTCAAATAAGGACTACTATGGCTACACCTTC. It specifies CSAVDSNKDYYGYTF. The V gene is TRBV29-1, the J gene TRBJ1-2; D gene unclear. The germline V and J ends were trimmed by 7 bases and 3 bases, with 21 bases remaining between them. The CDR3 totals 15 residues. CDR1 and CDR2 (germline): SQVTM, ANQGSEA. Looking up the rest from reference TRBV29-1 and TRBJ1-2 gives the full variable domain: SAVISQKPSRDICQRGTSLTIQCQVDSQVTMMFWYRQQPGQSLTLIATANQGSEATYESGFVIDKFPISRPNLTFSTLTVSNMSPEDSSIYLCSAVDSNKDYYGYTFGSGTRLTVV.

The CDR3 protein is CASSLVQGGSYEQYF. The CDR3 bases are TGCGCCAGCAGCTTGGTACAGGGCGGATCCTACGAGCAGTACTTC. V gene TRBV5-1 combines with J gene TRBJ2-7, with D tentatively TRBD1 (6 bases). CDR1 is SGHRS, CDR2 YFSETQ, per germline. This CDR3 spans 15 amino acids. The V gene lost 0 bases and the J gene lost 1 base, with 11 bases spanning the gap. Together with reference TRBV5-1 and TRBJ2-7, the CDR3 gives the full variable domain: KAGVTQTPRYLIKTRGQQVTLSCSPISGHRSVSWYQQTPGQGLQFLFEYFSETQRNKGNFPGRFSGRQFSNSRSEMNVSTLELGDSALYLCASSLVQGGSYEQYFGPGTRLTVT.

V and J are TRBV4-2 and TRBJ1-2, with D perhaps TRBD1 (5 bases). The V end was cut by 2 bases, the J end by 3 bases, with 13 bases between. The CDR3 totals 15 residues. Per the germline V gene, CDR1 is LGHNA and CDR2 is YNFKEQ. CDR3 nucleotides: TGTGCCAGCAGCCAAAAGAGCAGGGCCTACTATGGCTACACCTTC. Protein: CASSQKSRAYYGYTF.

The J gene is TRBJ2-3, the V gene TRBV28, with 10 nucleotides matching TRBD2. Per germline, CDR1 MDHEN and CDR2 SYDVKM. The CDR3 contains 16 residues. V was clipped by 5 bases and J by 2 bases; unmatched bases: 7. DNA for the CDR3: TGTGCCAGCAGTGACCTAGCGGGAGTCAACACAGATACGCAGTATTTT. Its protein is CASSDLAGVNTDTQYF.

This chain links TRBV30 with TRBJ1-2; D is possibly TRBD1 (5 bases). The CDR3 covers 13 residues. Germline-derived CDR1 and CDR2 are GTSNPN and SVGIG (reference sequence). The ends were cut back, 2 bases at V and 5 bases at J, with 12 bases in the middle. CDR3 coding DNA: TGTGCCTGGAGTCCGGGACGGCAGTATGGCTACACCTTC. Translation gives CAWSPGRQYGYTF.

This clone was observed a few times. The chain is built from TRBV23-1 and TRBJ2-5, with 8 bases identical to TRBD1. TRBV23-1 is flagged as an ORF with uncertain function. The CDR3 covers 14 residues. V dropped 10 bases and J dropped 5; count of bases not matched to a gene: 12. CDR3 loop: CATDPDRVRETQYF. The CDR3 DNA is TGCGCCACCGACCCGGACAGGGTTCGGGAGACCCAGTACTTC.

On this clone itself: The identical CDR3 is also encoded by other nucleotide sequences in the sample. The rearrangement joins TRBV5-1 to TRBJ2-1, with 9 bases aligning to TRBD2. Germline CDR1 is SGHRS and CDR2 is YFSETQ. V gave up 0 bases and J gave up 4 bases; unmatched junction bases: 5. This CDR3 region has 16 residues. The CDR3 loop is CASSLAAGGPYNEQFF. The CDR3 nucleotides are TGCGCCAGCAGCTTGGCAGCGGGAGGCCCTTACAATGAGCAGTTCTTC. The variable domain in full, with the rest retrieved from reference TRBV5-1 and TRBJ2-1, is KAGVTQTPRYLIKTRGQQVTLSCSPISGHRSVSWYQQTPGQGLQFLFEYFSETQRNKGNFPGRFSGRQFSNSRSEMNVSTLELGDSALYLCASSLAAGGPYNEQFFGPGTRLTVL.

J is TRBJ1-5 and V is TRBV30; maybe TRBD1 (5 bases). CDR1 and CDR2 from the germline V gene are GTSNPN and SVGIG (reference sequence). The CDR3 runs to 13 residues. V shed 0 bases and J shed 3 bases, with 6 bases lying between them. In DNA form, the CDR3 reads TGTGCCTGGAGTGTGACAGTCAATCAGCCCCAGCATTTT. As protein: CAWSVTVNQPQHF.

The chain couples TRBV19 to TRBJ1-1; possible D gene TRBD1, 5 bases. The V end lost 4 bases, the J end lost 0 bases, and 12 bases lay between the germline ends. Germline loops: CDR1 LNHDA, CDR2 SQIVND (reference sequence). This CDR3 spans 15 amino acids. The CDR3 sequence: CASSKGRGMNTEAFF. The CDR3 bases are TGTGCCAGTAGTAAGGGGAGGGGTATGAACACTGAAGCTTTCTTT.

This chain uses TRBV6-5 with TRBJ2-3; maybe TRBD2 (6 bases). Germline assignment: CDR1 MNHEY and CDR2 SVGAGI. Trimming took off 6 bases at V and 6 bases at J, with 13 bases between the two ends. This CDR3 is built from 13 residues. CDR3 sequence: CASRRGLTDTQYF. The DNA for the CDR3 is TGTGCCAGCAGGCGAGGACTAACGGATACGCAGTATTTT.

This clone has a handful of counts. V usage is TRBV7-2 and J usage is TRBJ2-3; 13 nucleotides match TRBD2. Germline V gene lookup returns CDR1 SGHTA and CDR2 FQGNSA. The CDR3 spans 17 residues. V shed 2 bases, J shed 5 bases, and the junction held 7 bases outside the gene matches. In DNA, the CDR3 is TGTGCCAGCAGCTTAAGGACTAGCGGGAGCGGGATAGATACGCAGTATTTT. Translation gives CASSLRTSGSGIDTQYF. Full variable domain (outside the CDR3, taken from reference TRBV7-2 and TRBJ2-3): GAGVSQSPSNKVTEKGKDVELRCDPISGHTALYWYRQSLGQGLEFLIYFQGNSAPDKSGLPSDRFSAERTGGSVSTLTIQRTQQEDSAVYLCASSLRTSGSGIDTQYFGPGTRLTVL.

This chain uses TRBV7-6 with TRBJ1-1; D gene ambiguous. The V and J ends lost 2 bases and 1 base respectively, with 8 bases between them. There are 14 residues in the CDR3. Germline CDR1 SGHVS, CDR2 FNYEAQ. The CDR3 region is CASSLFQENTEAFF. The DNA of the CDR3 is TGTGCCAGCAGCTTATTTCAGGAGAACACTGAAGCTTTCTTT.

In nucleotides, the CDR3 is TGTGCCTGGAGTGGGGGCAGGGTTGACAATCAGCCCCAGCATTTT. It is translated as CAWSGGRVDNQPQHF. The chain combines TRBV30 with TRBJ1-5; D is possibly TRBD1 (5 bases). Germline CDR1 is GTSNPN and CDR2 is SVGIG (reference sequence). Trimming cost V 1 base and J 3 bases, with 13 bases left between them. The CDR3 runs 15 residues.

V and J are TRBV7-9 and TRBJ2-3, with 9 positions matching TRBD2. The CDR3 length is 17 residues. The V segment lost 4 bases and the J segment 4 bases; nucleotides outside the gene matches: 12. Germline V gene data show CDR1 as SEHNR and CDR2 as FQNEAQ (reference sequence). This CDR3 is CASSSPLSGSPPDTQYF. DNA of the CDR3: TGTGCCAGCAGCTCCCCCCTTAGCGGGAGTCCCCCAGATACGCAGTATTTT.

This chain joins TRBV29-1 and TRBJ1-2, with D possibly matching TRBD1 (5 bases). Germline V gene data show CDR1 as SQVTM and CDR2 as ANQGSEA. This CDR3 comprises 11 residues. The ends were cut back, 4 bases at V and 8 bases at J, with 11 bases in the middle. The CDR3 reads CSVVGGEGYTF. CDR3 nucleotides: TGCAGCGTTGTGGGAGGGGAGGGCTACACCTTC. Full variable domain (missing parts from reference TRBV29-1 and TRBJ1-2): SAVISQKPSRDICQRGTSLTIQCQVDSQVTMMFWYRQQPGQSLTLIATANQGSEATYESGFVIDKFPISRPNLTFSTLTVSNMSPEDSSIYLCSVVGGEGYTFGSGTRLTVV.

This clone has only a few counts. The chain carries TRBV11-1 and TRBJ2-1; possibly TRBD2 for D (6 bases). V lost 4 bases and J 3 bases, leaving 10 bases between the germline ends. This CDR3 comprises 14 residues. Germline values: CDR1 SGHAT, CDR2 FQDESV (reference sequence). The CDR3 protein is CASSWGLYYNEQFF. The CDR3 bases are TGTGCCAGCAGCTGGGGACTTTACTACAATGAGCAGTTCTTC.

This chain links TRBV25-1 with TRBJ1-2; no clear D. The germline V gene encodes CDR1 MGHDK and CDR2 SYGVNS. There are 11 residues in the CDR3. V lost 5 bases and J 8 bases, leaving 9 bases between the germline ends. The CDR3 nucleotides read TGTGCCAGCAGTCGCGGCGACGGCTACACCTTC. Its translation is CASSRGDGYTF.

The CDR3 DNA follows: TGTGCTAGTGGTTTGTCGCGGGATGCCAGCACAGATACGCAGTATTTT. It specifies CASGLSRDASTDTQYF. The V call is TRBV12-5, the J call TRBJ2-3; a weak D match, TRBD2 (6 bases). Trimming removed 2 bases at V and 0 bases at J, with 12 bases between. CDR1 and CDR2 (germline): LGHNT, FRNRAP. The CDR3 totals 16 residues. The full variable domain, with the rest looked up from reference TRBV12-5 and TRBJ2-3, is DARVTQTPRHKVTEMGQEVTMRCQPILGHNTVFWYRQTMMQGLELLAYFRNRAPLDDSGMPKDRFSAEMPDATLATLKIQPSEPRDSAVYFCASGLSRDASTDTQYFGPGTRLTVL.

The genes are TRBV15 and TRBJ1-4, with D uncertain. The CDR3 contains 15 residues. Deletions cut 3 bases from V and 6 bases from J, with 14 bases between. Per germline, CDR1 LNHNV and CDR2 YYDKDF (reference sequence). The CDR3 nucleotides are TGTGCCACCAGCAGGGTCGGACTCGTACATGAAAAACTGTTTTTT. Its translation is CATSRVGLVHEKLFF.

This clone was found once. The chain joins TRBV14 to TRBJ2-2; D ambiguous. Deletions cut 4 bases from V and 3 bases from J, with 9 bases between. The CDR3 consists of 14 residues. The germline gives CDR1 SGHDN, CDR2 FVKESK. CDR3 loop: CASSRDTDTGELFF. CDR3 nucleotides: TGTGCCAGCAGCCGAGACACGGACACCGGGGAGCTGTTTTTT. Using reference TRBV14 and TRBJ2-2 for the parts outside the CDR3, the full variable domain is EAGVTQFPSHSVIEKGQTVTLRCDPISGHDNLYWYRRVMGKEIKFLLHFVKESKQDESGMPNNRFLAERTGGTYSTLKVQPAELEDSGVYFCASSRDTDTGELFFGEGSRLTVL.

CDR3 region: CASSLEQDTQYF. In DNA form, the CDR3 reads TGTGCCAGCAGCTTAGAGCAAGATACGCAGTATTTT. The chain has TRBV7-2 and TRBJ2-3; no clear D gene. This CDR3 is built from 12 residues. Germline V gives CDR1 SGHTA, CDR2 FQGNSA. Trimming stripped 1 base from V and 5 bases from J, with 4 bases between.

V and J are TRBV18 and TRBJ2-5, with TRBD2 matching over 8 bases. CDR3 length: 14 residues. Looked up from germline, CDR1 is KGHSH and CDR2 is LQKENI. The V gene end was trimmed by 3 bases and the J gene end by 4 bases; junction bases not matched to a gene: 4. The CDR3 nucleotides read TGTGCCAGCTCACCGGGCGCGGGGGGAGAGACCCAGTACTTC. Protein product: CASSPGAGGETQYF.

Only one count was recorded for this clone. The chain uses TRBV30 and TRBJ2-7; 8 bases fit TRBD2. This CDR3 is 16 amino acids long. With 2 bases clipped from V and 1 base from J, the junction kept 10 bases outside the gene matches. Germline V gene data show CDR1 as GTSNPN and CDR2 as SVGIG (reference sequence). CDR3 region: CAWSPTGTRPSYEQYF. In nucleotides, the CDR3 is TGTGCCTGGAGTCCAACCGGGACTAGGCCTTCCTACGAGCAGTACTTC.

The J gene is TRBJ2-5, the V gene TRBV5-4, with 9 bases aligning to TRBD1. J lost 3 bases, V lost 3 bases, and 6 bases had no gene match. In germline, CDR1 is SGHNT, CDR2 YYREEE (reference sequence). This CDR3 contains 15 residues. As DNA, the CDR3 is TGTGCCAGCAGCTCTCCGGGACAGGGTAAAGAGACCCAGTACTTC. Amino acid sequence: CASSSPGQGKETQYF.

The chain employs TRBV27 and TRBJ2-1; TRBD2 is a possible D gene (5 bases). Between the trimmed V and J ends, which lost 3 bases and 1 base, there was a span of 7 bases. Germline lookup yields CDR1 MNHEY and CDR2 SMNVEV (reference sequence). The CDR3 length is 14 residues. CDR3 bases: TGTGCCAGCAGTTTCCGGAGGTCCTACAATGAGCAGTTCTTC. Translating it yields CASSFRRSYNEQFF.